This T cell receptor beta chain was captured by sequencing in a study of regulatory T cells in long-lasting Graves disease. Study findings and constraints: Favoring TRBV28, TRBJ1-2 and TRBJ2-5 was a feature seen in persistent disease. Those with persistent Graves' had less TCR diversity than newly diagnosed patients.

With V trimmed by 2 bases and J by 4 bases, 17 bases remained unmatched. The CDR3 covers 19 residues. The germline CDR1 and CDR2 sequences are DFQATT and SNEGSKA (reference sequence). In this sample, this clonotype turned up a few times. Its antigen is currently unknown. Stated time point: newly diagnosed GD, antithyroid drugs for less than 3 months. Extracted PBMC RNA gave rise to the TCR library. Both iRepertoire HTBI primers and Arm-PCR of CDR3 regions were used to build the TCR beta libraries. TCRdb recomputed calls from the multiplex PCR reads with MiXCR, one row per CDR3 protein. The data contain 680,000 or so distinct CDR3 sequences, approximately 15% of them singletons. These same records also appear under a second study, on T cells in Graves' hyperthyroidism and ophthalmopathy.

This sequence joins TRBV20-1 and TRBJ2-2, with 9 positions matching TRBD2. Sequences were derived from peripheral blood mononuclear cells (PBMCs), sampled at new diagnosis, from a patient treated with antithyroid drugs. This sequence was found in a woman between 25 and 40 years old with Graves disease. The CDR3 DNA is TGCAGTGCTAGATTCAGCCGGACCTTAGCGGGAGATCGCACCGGGGAGCTGTTTTTT. Its protein is CSARFSRTLAGDRTGELFF.